This TCR beta chain appears in the sequencing data of a study of blood T cell repertoires in COVID-19 (dated by TCRdb to the early 2020s). For the study in its entirety: Samples from collaborators originated in the United States, Italy and Spain and spanned both the acute and convalescent phases of COVID-19. The prospective study material was composed of cDNA or gDNA derived from T cells, B-cell-depleted T cells, or PBMCs. The dataset comprised deeply sampled blood TCRbeta repertoires from subjects exposed to, actively infected with, or recovered from COVID-19. The repertoires were made available in a free public database intended to serve as a resource for research on the immune response to SARS-CoV-2. The samples were drawn from the first 160 participants of the ongoing ImmuneRACE study and from 950 to 1,500 subjects provided by 6 global collaborators. The sample metadata nearly always contained a de-identified subject ID, COVID-19 status, age in years and sex. Where available, HLA class I and class II types were obtained from metadata supplied by the sample provider rather than from assay-based typing. What the authors observed across the whole study: The amount of clinical and demographic metadata varied by source and participant and was provided uncurated.

The V end loses 0 bases and the J end loses 7 bases, and a stretch of 8 bases separates them. The germline V gene encodes CDR1 MGHRA and CDR2 YSYEKL. Measured from the cysteine to the phenylalanine, the CDR3 is 13 residues long. The only DNA kept is the CDR3, 39 bases in frame from the first base. The sample holds a few counts of this clone. The target of this receptor is not known. Base qualities are missing; no much larger clone stands one base away. TCRbeta CDR3 regions were amplified from genomic DNA by means of the immunoSEQ Assay, a bias-controlled multiplex PCR. Per the source publication's procedure: The number of nucleated cells in each sample was estimated by amplification of reference gene primers within the assay. To quantify the absolute abundance of each unique TCRbeta CDR3 rearrangement, sequence reads were collapsed and filtered. Productive Simpson clonality was computed per sample as the square root of Simpson's diversity index over productive rearrangements. As stored in TCRdb, this immuneACCESS dataset retains in-frame rearrangements with V and J assigned. A fraction of the clones does not appear; measured against another copy, unresolved V genes explain less than half of the discrepancy, and the remainder lacks a known reason. The DNA was the basis for D and trimming; V, J and clone size are from that table. The sample table records about 140,000 clones; 86% of these occur just once. The top ten clones comprise less than 4.5% of the sample.

Participants in the prospective study were aged about 18 to 95 years, lived in some 24 United States geographic areas, and enrolled through a virtual design. Cohort assignment in the prospective study relied on participant-reported clinical history from a screening survey and a study questionnaire. Recovered participants in ImmuneRACE Cohort 3 were defined by two consecutive negative NP/OP PCR tests, clearance by a healthcare professional, or resolution of symptoms. Mobile phlebotomists in the prospective study collected whole blood, serum and a nasopharyngeal or oropharyngeal swab from every participant. Additional blood draws and questionnaires over an approximately two-month period could optionally be provided by prospective study participants. Prospective study blood samples were shipped either frozen or at room temperature before DNA extraction.

The sequence derives from a man between 45 and 60 years old who had recovered from COVID-19. The rearrangement joined TRBV4-1 to TRBJ2-3, with no reliable assignment of the D segment. The specimen sequenced was PBMCs or T cells enriched from blood (not recorded which). In nucleotides, the sequence is TGCGCCAGCAGCCAAGATCCGCGGAATACGCAGTATTTT. Its translation reads: CASSQDPRNTQYF.